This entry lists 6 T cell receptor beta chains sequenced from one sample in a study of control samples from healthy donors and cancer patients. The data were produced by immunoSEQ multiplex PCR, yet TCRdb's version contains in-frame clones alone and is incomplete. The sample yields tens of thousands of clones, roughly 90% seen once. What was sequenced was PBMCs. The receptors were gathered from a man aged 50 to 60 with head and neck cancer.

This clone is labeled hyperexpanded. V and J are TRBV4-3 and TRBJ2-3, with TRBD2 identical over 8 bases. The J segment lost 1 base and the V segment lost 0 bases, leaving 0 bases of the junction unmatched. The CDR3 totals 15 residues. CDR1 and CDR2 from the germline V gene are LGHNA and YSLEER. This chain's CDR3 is CASSQETSGTDTQYF. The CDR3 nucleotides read TGCGCCAGCAGCCAAGAGACTAGCGGCACAGATACGCAGTATTTT.

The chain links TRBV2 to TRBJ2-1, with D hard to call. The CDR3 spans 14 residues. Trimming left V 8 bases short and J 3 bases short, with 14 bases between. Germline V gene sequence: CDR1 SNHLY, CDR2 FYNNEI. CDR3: CASELQLSYNEQFF. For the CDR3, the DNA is TGTGCCAGCGAGCTCCAGCTTAGCTACAATGAGCAGTTCTTC.

The CDR3 DNA sequence: TGCGCCAGCACAGGGGACAGGCCGGGTGAGCAGTTCTTC. Its protein is CASTGDRPGEQFF. This sequence joins TRBV4-3 and TRBJ2-1; 8 nucleotides agree with TRBD1. The CDR3 spans 13 residues. Germline-derived CDR1 and CDR2 are LGHNA and YSLEER. Germline trimming cut 7 bases from V and 9 bases from J; bases unmatched to any gene: 8.

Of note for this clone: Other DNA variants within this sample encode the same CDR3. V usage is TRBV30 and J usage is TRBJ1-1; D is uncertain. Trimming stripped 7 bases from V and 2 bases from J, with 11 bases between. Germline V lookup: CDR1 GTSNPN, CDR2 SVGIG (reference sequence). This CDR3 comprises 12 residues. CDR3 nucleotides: TGTGCCTATACTTACAGTAACACTGAAGCTTTCTTT. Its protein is CAYTYSNTEAFF.

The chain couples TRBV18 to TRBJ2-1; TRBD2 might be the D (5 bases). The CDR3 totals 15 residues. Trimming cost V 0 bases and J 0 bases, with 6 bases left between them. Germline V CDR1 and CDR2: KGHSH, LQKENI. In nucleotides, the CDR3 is TGTGCCAGCTCACCACCAGGGAGCTCCTACAATGAGCAGTTCTTC. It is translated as CASSPPGSSYNEQFF.

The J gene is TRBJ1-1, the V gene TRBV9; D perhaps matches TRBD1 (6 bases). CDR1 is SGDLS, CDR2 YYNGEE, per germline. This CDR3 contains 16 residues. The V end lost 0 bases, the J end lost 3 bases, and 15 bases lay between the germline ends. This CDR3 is CASSVVAGDWDTEAFF. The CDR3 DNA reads TGTGCCAGCAGCGTAGTGGCAGGGGATTGGGACACTGAAGCTTTCTTT. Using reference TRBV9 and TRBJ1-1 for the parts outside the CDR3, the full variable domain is DSGVTQTPKHLITATGQRVTLRCSPRSGDLSVYWYQQSLDQGLQFLIQYYNGEERAKGNILERFSAQQFPDLHSELNLSSLELGDSALYFCASSVVAGDWDTEAFFGQGTRLTVV.